The 9 T cell receptor beta chains presented below share a single source sample, sequenced in a study of early T cells in non-severe SARS-CoV-2 infection. TCRdb called the 5' RACE reads again in MiXCR, with one record for every CDR3 protein. Here the sample spans 100,000 or so distinct CDR3 sequences, about an eighth being singletons. Sequencing input: whole blood. The receptors stem from an adult who was a healthcare worker with PCR-confirmed SARS-CoV-2 infection or an uninfected control (not recorded which).

This clonotype was picked up a small number of times. The chain is built from TRBV12-3 or TRBV12-4 and TRBJ2-1, with 13 bases aligning to TRBD2. Losses at the gene ends were 5 bases for V and 2 bases for J; bases not matched to a gene: 3. This CDR3 has 16 residues. The DNA for the CDR3 is TGTGCCAGCAGTCGCACTAGCGGGAGGGCCTACAATGAGCAGTTCTTC. Translating gives CASSRTSGRAYNEQFF.

This clonotype was seen more than once but under ten times. The CDR3: CASSQNRVETQYF. In DNA, the CDR3 is TGTGCCAGCAGCCAAAACAGGGTTGAGACCCAGTACTTC. This chain connects TRBV14 to TRBJ2-5, with D possibly TRBD1 on 6 matching bases. V shed 2 bases and J shed 5 bases, with 9 bases lying between them. The length of the CDR3 is 13 residues. Per the germline V gene, CDR1 is SGHDN and CDR2 is FVKESK.

Concerning this clonotype itself: Compared with germline, one end of the junction differs, possibly owing to a read error. V and J are TRBV11-2 and TRBJ2-7, with D possibly being TRBD1 or TRBD2 (6 bases each). CDR1 is SGHAT and CDR2 is FQNNGV in the germline V gene. The CDR3 sequence is 12 residues long. For the CDR3, the DNA is TGTGCCAGCAGCTTAGATCGCGGGACACCTTTTTTC. Translating it yields CASSLDRGTPFF.

This clonotype is medium-sized by share. This chain links TRBV7-8 with TRBJ2-1; D gene unclear. This CDR3 has 13 amino acids. Germline loops: CDR1 SGHVS, CDR2 FQNEAQ. Trimming stripped 3 bases from V and 5 bases from J, with 8 bases between. This chain's CDR3 is CASSFDSDNEQFF. As DNA, the CDR3 is TGTGCCAGCAGCTTTGACTCAGACAATGAGCAGTTCTTC.

This clonotype was seen more than once but under ten times. The chain links TRBV28 to TRBJ1-2, with 8 bases identical to TRBD1. Germline trimming cut 3 bases from V and 2 bases from J; bases unmatched to any gene: 2. The CDR3 has 14 residues. Germline CDR1 is MDHEN and CDR2 is SYDVKM. The CDR3 DNA reads as TGTGCCAGCAGTTTCACAGGGGGGAACTATGGCTACACCTTC. Amino acids: CASSFTGGNYGYTF.

The chain is built from TRBV4-2 and TRBJ2-5; tentative D call: TRBD1 (6 bases). Germline V gene data show CDR1 as LGHNA and CDR2 as YNFKEQ. Deletions cut 1 base from V and 5 bases from J, with 8 bases between. The CDR3 totals 13 residues. CDR3 sequence reads: CASSQGQGETQYF. The CDR3, as DNA: TGTGCCAGCAGCCAAGGGCAGGGGGAGACCCAGTACTTC.

In this sample, this clonotype turned up many times. V gene TRBV29-1 combines with J gene TRBJ2-6, with D maybe TRBD1 (5 bases). The CDR3 has 16 amino acids. Trimming pared 4 bases from V and 0 bases from J, leaving 13 bases between. Looked up from germline, CDR1 is SQVTM and CDR2 is ANQGSEA. The CDR3 bases are TGCAGCGTTGCGACAGACTTAAACTCTGGGGCCAACGTCCTGACTTTC. Its protein is CSVATDLNSGANVLTF.

The sample holds many counts of this clonotype. The gene calls are TRBV7-2 and TRBJ2-7; 7 nucleotides agree with TRBD2. This CDR3 has 15 residues. Looked up from germline, CDR1 is SGHTA and CDR2 is FQGNSA. V lost 7 bases, J lost 5 bases, and 14 bases stayed unmatched. CDR3 nucleotides: TGTGCCAGCATTCCCGCTAGCGGCCTTATCGACGAGCAGTACTTC. Residues: CASIPASGLIDEQYF.

The genes are TRBV28 and TRBJ2-3; 14 nucleotides match TRBD2. The CDR3 covers 17 residues. With 6 bases clipped from V and 1 base from J, the junction kept 6 bases outside the gene matches. The germline V gene has CDR1 MDHEN and CDR2 SYDVKM. CDR3 in amino acids: CASRTGLAGGRTDTQYF. The CDR3 DNA reads as TGTGCCAGCAGAACCGGACTAGCGGGGGGACGCACAGATACGCAGTATTTT.